This T cell receptor (beta chain) was found in a study of OX40 agonist ivuxolimab in advanced cancers. Study information: Partial responses, seen in three patients, involved one hepatocellular carcinoma and two cutaneous melanomas. Study-level points and caveats: Expanded clones were, on average, more numerous among CD8+ T cells than CD4+. The antigens recognized by the expanded peripheral T cells, that is their antigen specificity, were not determined.

Between the trimmed V and J ends, which lost 6 bases and 7 bases, there was a span of 23 bases. Per germline, CDR1 SGHRS and CDR2 YFSETQ. CDR3 length: 15 residues. Blood sampling was done at baseline, cycle 4 day 1, and cycle 7 day 1. As regards this clone: The antigen is undetermined.

This table comes from immunoSEQ multiplex PCR, and its TCRdb copy is limited to in-frame clones, with some not included. The table shows tens of thousands of clones, with approximately 84% occurring only once. The specimen was CD4+ or CD8+ T cells sorted from blood, collected in a trial of the OX40 agonist ivuxolimab. This chain uses TRBV5-1 with TRBJ2-7; the D is unclear. This sequence was found in an adult with an advanced solid tumor such as melanoma, head and neck, liver or kidney cancer. For the CDR3, the DNA is TGCGCCAGCAACCCCCAAGCAGGCCCCGTGGAGGAGCAGTACTTC. Protein: CASNPQAGPVEEQYF.